Following are 21 T cell receptor beta chains from one sample sequenced in a study of neurological immune-mediated disorders. TCRdb fed the 5' RACE reads into MiXCR, producing one record per CDR3 protein. This sample has 55,000 to 85,000 distinct CDR3 sequences, with roughly 3.1% found just once. Sequencing was done on a sample of PBMCs. These receptors came from a woman aged 45 to 65 with multiple sclerosis.

This clonotype was recorded at least ten times. This sequence joins TRBV7-9 and TRBJ1-1; weak D call: TRBD1 (5 bases). This CDR3 is 13 amino acids long. The V end was cut by 5 bases, the J end by 4 bases, with 11 bases between. Germline CDR1 and CDR2: SEHNR and FQNEAQ (reference sequence). CDR3 region: CASSRDGGTEAFF. CDR3 DNA: TGTGCCAGCAGCCGGGACGGTGGCACTGAAGCTTTCTTT.

There are many counts of this clonotype. The chain has TRBV5-1 and TRBJ2-3; possibly TRBD1 or TRBD2 for D (5 bases each). V lost 0 bases to trimming and J lost 4 bases, with 6 bases between them. Germline V lookup: CDR1 SGHRS, CDR2 YFSETQ. The CDR3 runs 13 residues. CDR3 amino acids: CASSLVGADTQYF. In nucleotides, the CDR3 is TGCGCCAGCAGCTTGGTGGGGGCAGATACGCAGTATTTT.

The sample holds many counts of this clonotype. This chain joins TRBV18 and TRBJ1-2; maybe TRBD1 (5 bases). V lost 0 bases to trimming and J lost 13 bases, with 18 bases between them. This CDR3 has 14 amino acids. Germline V gene sequence: CDR1 KGHSH, CDR2 LQKENI. The CDR3 sequence: CASSPPFSEPGITF. The CDR3 DNA sequence: TGTGCCAGCTCACCACCGTTTTCCGAGCCAGGGATCACCTTC.

This clonotype was recorded many times. J is TRBJ1-3 and V is TRBV20-1, with D possibly being TRBD1 (6 bases). Per germline, CDR1 DFQATT and CDR2 SNEGSKA (reference sequence). The CDR3 consists of 16 residues. Between the trimmed V and J ends, which lost 2 bases and 0 bases, there was a span of 14 bases. In DNA form, the CDR3 reads TGCAGTGCTAGAAGGGGGGCGAGGTTCTCTGGAAACACCATATATTTT. Translation: CSARRGARFSGNTIYF.

At least ten counts were recorded for this clonotype. V gene TRBV18 combines with J gene TRBJ2-3, with a weak D call TRBD1 (6 bases). The V and J ends lost 0 bases and 8 bases respectively, with 18 bases between them. The germline CDR1 and CDR2 sequences are KGHSH and LQKENI. This CDR3 is 16 amino acids long. This chain's CDR3 is CASSPPMAGEGGTQYF. The CDR3 nucleotides are TGTGCCAGCTCACCACCGATGGCAGGAGAAGGGGGTACGCAGTATTTT.

In its sample, this clonotype was seen many times. The J gene is TRBJ1-5, the V gene TRBV6-2 or TRBV6-3, with 7 positions matching TRBD1. With V trimmed by 2 bases and J by 6 bases, 7 bases remained unmatched. Per the germline V gene, CDR1 is MNHEY and CDR2 is SVGEGT. This CDR3 region has 15 residues. The CDR3 coding sequence is TGTGCCAGCAGTTACCTGGGCAGGGGGGGTCAGCCCCAGCATTTT. It encodes CASSYLGRGGQPQHF.

This clonotype was counted ten times or more. The chain has TRBV20-1 and TRBJ1-3, with D perhaps matching TRBD1 (5 bases). The CDR3 runs to 13 residues. V lost 3 bases and J 0 bases, leaving 6 bases between the germline ends. Germline lookup yields CDR1 DFQATT and CDR2 SNEGSKA (reference sequence). CDR3 loop: CSASRDSGNTIYF. The CDR3, as DNA: TGCAGTGCTAGCAGGGACTCTGGAAACACCATATATTTT.

This clonotype was found many times. The rearrangement joins TRBV5-1 to TRBJ2-3; 7 bases align to TRBD2. The CDR3 sequence is 14 residues long. With 2 bases clipped from V and 4 bases from J, the junction kept 4 bases outside the gene matches. The germline gives CDR1 SGHRS, CDR2 YFSETQ. CDR3 in amino acids: CASSFAGRADTQYF. CDR3 in DNA: TGCGCCAGCAGCTTCGCAGGGAGGGCAGATACGCAGTATTTT.

The table lists this clonotype with many counts. V is TRBV20-1 and J is TRBJ2-7; the D gene is possibly TRBD1 (6 bases). V gave up 0 bases and J gave up 0 bases, with 12 bases separating them. The CDR3 runs 15 residues. Germline lookup yields CDR1 DFQATT and CDR2 SNEGSKA (reference sequence). CDR3 loop: CSARDRTAYSYEQYF. CDR3 nucleotide sequence: TGCAGTGCTAGAGATCGGACAGCCTACTCCTACGAGCAGTACTTC.

This clonotype has ten or more counts. This chain connects TRBV20-1 to TRBJ2-4, with a tentative D call TRBD2 (6 bases). V lost 3 bases and J 6 bases, leaving 27 bases between the germline ends. The CDR3 length is 18 residues. From germline, CDR1 is DFQATT and CDR2 SNEGSKA (reference sequence). This chain's CDR3 is CSASRGWAPLSGGNIQYF. The CDR3 DNA follows: TGCAGTGCTAGTCGGGGGTGGGCCCCACTCTCGGGCGGAAACATTCAGTACTTC.

This clonotype occurred many times. Given a much more abundant clone one base away, this may be a read error. The chain carries TRBV28 and TRBJ2-6; TRBD1 might be the D (5 bases). Germline V CDR1 and CDR2: MDHEN, SYDVKM. The CDR3 runs to 15 residues. CDR3 protein: CASSLGYSGAKVLTF. The CDR3 coding sequence is TGTGCCAGCAGTTTAGGGTACTCTGGGGCCAAAGTCCTGACTTTC.

This clonotype was seen repeatedly, ten times or more. This chain connects TRBV20-1 to TRBJ1-2; a weak D match, TRBD1 (5 bases). Germline CDR1 DFQATT, CDR2 SNEGSKA (reference sequence). Deletions cut 6 bases from V and 8 bases from J, with 13 bases between. The CDR3 loop spans 11 amino acids. Here the CDR3 DNA reads TGCAGTGCCCTTTCAGGGTGGGGCTACACCTTC. Translation: CSALSGWGYTF.

This clonotype was counted ten times or more. V and J are TRBV20-1 and TRBJ2-7; 9 positions agree with TRBD1. The germline gives CDR1 DFQATT, CDR2 SNEGSKA (reference sequence). This CDR3 spans 13 amino acids. Trimming removed 6 bases from V and 0 bases from J; junction bases left unmatched: 3. CDR3 DNA sequence: TGCAGTGCCGGACAGGGGCTCTCCTACGAGCAGTACTTC. Its translation is CSAGQGLSYEQYF.

Many counts were recorded for this clonotype. J is TRBJ2-7 and V is TRBV28; 8 bases map to TRBD1. Germline values: CDR1 MDHEN, CDR2 SYDVKM. Unmatched junction bases numbered 9, after V lost 3 bases and J lost 2 bases. The length of the CDR3 is 16 residues. The CDR3 DNA follows: TGTGCCAGCAGTTTCGTCTCGGACAGGGCTACCTACGAGCAGTACTTC. As protein: CASSFVSDRATYEQYF.

This clonotype was seen ten or more times. The chain carries TRBV24-1 and TRBJ1-1, with D possibly TRBD1 on 6 matching bases. Germline lookup yields CDR1 KGHDR and CDR2 SFDVKD. The V end was cut by 8 bases, the J end by 1 base, with 10 bases between. The CDR3 length is 13 residues. The CDR3 is CATMGRGNTEAFF. As DNA, the CDR3 is TGTGCCACCATGGGCAGGGGGAACACTGAAGCTTTCTTT.

This clonotype was detected ten times or more. The J gene is TRBJ2-3, the V gene TRBV7-2, with D perhaps matching TRBD1 or TRBD2 (5 bases each). Trimming removed 5 bases at V and 6 bases at J, with 15 bases between. Germline CDR1 and CDR2: SGHTA and FQGNSA. The CDR3 is 14 residues long. The CDR3 loop reads CASSQWAGTDTQYF. The CDR3 DNA reads as TGTGCCAGCAGCCAGTGGGCAGGGACGGATACGCAGTATTTT.

This clonotype was seen repeatedly, ten times or more. The chain joins TRBV5-5 to TRBJ2-1; possibly TRBD2 for D (5 bases). In germline, CDR1 is SGHKS, CDR2 YYEKEE (reference sequence). The CDR3 spans 13 residues. V lost 2 bases and J lost 8, with 11 bases in between. In DNA, the CDR3 is TGTGCCAGCAGCTTCCGAGGGATGGATGAGCAGTTCTTC. It encodes CASSFRGMDEQFF.

This clonotype occurred many times. This chain joins TRBV20-1 and TRBJ2-1; 14 nucleotides align to TRBD2. The ends lost 6 bases at V and 9 bases at J; junction bases unmatched: 10. The CDR3 is 15 residues long. Germline V gives CDR1 DFQATT, CDR2 SNEGSKA (reference sequence). In DNA, the CDR3 is TGCAGTGCGTCGGGACTAGCGGGGGTGGGAGGTGAGCAGTTCTTC. Translated: CSASGLAGVGGEQFF.

This clonotype was seen ten or more times. The V call is TRBV5-1, the J call TRBJ2-1; a weak D match, TRBD1 (5 bases). The CDR3 extends over 16 amino acids. The V and J ends lost 0 bases and 7 bases respectively, with 17 bases between them. Germline V gene lookup returns CDR1 SGHRS and CDR2 YFSETQ. CDR3 DNA sequence: TGCGCCAGCAGCTTGGGGTCCTCTGCAGGGTCGAATGAGCAGTTCTTC. This codes for CASSLGSSAGSNEQFF. The full variable domain, its missing parts supplied by reference TRBV5-1 and TRBJ2-1, is KAGVTQTPRYLIKTRGQQVTLSCSPISGHRSVSWYQQTPGQGLQFLFEYFSETQRNKGNFPGRFSGRQFSNSRSEMNVSTLELGDSALYLCASSLGSSAGSNEQFFGPGTRLTVL.

This clonotype occurred many times. This chain links TRBV20-1 with TRBJ2-1; 11 bases are a match to TRBD2. V trimming: 6 bases; J trimming: 8 bases; junction bases outside the gene matches: 12. Germline V gene sequence: CDR1 DFQATT, CDR2 SNEGSKA (reference sequence). CDR3 length: 15 residues. CDR3: CSAVSGRAGGDEQFF. CDR3 coding DNA: TGCAGTGCAGTTAGCGGGAGGGCCGGGGGGGATGAGCAGTTCTTC.

This clonotype was counted ten times or more. V usage is TRBV18 and J usage is TRBJ2-7; unclear D gene. There are 15 residues in the CDR3. CDR1 and CDR2 (germline): KGHSH, LQKENI. V was shortened by 3 bases and J by 4 bases, with 16 bases between the two germline ends. The CDR3 nucleotides read TGTGCCAGCTCACCTCCCGTCCCCTCCGGGTACGAGCAGTACTTC. Translation gives CASSPPVPSGYEQYF.